Below, one T cell receptor beta chain is given with its context. Antigen unknown. The CDR3 has 15 amino acids. V was pared by 6 bases and J by 9 bases, with 21 bases between. Germline V gene lookup returns CDR1 SGHTA and CDR2 FQGNSA. Cultured CD4+ T cell DNA underwent sequencing with the Oncomine TCR Beta short-read assay. TCRdb ran MiXCR on the PCR reads and lists one entry per CDR3 protein. The data show about 11,000 distinct CDR3 sequences, 46% seen once. This entry is derived from a study of vaccination and CD4 T cells after COVID-19. Treatment given: approximately 11-day PBMC culture with coronavirus spike peptide pools or control peptides (ViraFEST assay).

The specimen was CD4+ T cells from blood, cultured in vitro. V usage is TRBV7-2 and J usage is TRBJ2-1, with D perhaps assigned TRBD1 or TRBD2 (6 bases each). This receptor was obtained from a human donor who had recovered from COVID-19. The CDR3 DNA sequence: TGTGCCAGCAGTTCCCCAATTAAGGGGGGCATTGAGCAGTTCTTC. Encoded protein: CASSSPIKGGIEQFF.